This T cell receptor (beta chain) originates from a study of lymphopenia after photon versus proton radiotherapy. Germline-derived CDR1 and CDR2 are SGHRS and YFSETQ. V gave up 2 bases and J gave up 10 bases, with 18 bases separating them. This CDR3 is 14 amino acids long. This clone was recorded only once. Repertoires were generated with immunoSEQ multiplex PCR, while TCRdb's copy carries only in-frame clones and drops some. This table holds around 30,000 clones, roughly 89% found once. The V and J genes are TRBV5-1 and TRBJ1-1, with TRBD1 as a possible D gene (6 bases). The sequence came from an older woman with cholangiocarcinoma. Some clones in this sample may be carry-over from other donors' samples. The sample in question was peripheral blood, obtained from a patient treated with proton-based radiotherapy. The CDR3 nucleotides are TGCGCCAGCAGCTTTGACTTATCACAGGGAACAGCTTTCTTT. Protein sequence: CASSFDLSQGTAFF. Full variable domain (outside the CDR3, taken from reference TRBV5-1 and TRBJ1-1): KAGVTQTPRYLIKTRGQQVTLSCSPISGHRSVSWYQQTPGQGLQFLFEYFSETQRNKGNFPGRFSGRQFSNSRSEMNVSTLELGDSALYLCASSFDLSQGTAFFGQGTRLTVV.